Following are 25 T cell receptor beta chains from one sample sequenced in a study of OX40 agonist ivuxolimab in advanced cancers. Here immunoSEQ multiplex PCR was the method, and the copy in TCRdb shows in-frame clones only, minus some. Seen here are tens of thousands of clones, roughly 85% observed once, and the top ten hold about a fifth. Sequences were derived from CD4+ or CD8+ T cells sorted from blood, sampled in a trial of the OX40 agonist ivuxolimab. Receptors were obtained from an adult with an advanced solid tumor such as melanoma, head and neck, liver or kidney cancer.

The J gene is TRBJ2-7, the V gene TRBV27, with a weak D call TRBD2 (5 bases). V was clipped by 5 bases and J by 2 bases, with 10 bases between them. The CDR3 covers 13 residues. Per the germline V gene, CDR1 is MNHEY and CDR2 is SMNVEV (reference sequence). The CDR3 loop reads CASSPRAAYEQYF. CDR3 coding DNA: TGTGCCAGCAGTCCGAGGGCCGCCTACGAGCAGTACTTC.

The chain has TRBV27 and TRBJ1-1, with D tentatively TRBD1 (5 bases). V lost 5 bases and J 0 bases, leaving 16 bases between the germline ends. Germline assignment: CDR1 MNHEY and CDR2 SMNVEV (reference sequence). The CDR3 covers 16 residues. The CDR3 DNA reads TGTGCCAGCAGTCCCAGACAGCCTCAATTGAACACTGAAGCTTTCTTT. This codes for CASSPRQPQLNTEAFF.

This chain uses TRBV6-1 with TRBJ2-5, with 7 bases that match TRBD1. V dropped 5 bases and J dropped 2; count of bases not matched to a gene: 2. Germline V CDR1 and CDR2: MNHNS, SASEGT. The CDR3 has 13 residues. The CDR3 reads CASSWDSQETQYF. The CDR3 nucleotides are TGTGCCAGCAGTTGGGACAGTCAAGAGACCCAGTACTTC.

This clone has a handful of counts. The CDR3 sequence: CASSLGPAGGNTDTQYF. The CDR3 bases are TGTGCCAGCAGCTTGGGCCCAGCGGGGGGTAACACAGATACGCAGTATTTT. The rearrangement links TRBV5-4 to TRBJ2-3; TRBD2 matches at 9 bases. CDR1 and CDR2 (germline): SGHNT, YYREEE (reference sequence). With 0 bases clipped from V and 2 bases from J, the junction kept 7 bases outside the gene matches. This CDR3 region has 17 residues.

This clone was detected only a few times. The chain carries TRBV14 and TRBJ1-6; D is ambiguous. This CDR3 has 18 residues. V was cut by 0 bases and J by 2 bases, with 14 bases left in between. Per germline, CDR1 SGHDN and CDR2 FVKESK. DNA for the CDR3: TGTGCCAGCAGCCAAGACTACCGGGCCGAACCCTATAATTCACCCCTCCACTTT. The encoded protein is CASSQDYRAEPYNSPLHF.

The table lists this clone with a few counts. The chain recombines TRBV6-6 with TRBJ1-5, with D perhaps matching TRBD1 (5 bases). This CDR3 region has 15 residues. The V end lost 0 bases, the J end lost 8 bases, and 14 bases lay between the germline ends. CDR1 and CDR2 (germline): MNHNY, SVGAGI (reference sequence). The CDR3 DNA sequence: TGTGCCAGCAGTTACTCGCCAGGGATAAATGAGCCCCAGCATTTT. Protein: CASSYSPGINEPQHF.

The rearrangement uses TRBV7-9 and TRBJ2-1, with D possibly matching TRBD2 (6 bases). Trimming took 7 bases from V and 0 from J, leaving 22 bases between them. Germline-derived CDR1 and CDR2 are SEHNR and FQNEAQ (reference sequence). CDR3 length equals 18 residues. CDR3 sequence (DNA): TGTGCCAGCACCTCGAGCCAGCTAGCGCCGAGCTCCTACAATGAGCAGTTCTTC. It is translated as CASTSSQLAPSSYNEQFF.

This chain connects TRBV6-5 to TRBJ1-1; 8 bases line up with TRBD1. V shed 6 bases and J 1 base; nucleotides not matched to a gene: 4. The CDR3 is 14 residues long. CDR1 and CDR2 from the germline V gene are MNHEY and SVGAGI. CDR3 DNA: TGTGCCAGCAGAGTCGGACAGGGGAACACTGAAGCTTTCTTT. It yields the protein CASRVGQGNTEAFF.

The CDR3 reads CASSPLGLAGGETQYF. The CDR3, as DNA: TGTGCCAGCAGCCCCCTCGGACTAGCGGGGGGAGAGACCCAGTACTTC. V and J are TRBV7-6 and TRBJ2-5; 14 bases align to TRBD2. Germline V lookup: CDR1 SGHVS, CDR2 FNYEAQ. This CDR3 is built from 16 residues. V lost 5 bases and J lost 4; bases outside the gene matches: 6.

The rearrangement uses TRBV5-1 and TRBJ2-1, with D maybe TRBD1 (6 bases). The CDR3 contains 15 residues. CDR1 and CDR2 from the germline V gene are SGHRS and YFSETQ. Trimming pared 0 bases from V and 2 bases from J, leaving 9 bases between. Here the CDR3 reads CASSLGGGTYNEQFF. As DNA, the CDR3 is TGCGCCAGCAGCTTGGGAGGGGGTACCTACAATGAGCAGTTCTTC.

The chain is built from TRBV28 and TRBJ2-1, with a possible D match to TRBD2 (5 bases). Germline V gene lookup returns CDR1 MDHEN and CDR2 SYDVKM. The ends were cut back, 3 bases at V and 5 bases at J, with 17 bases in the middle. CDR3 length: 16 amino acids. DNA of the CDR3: TGTGCCAGCAGTTTTGGACTCTCGACCGTTCACAATGAGCAGTTCTTC. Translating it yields CASSFGLSTVHNEQFF. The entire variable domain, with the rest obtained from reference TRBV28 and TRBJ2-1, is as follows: DVKVTQSSRYLVKRTGEKVFLECVQDMDHENMFWYRQDPGLGLRLIYFSYDVKMKEKGDIPEGYSVSREKKERFSLILESASTNQTSMYLCASSFGLSTVHNEQFFGPGTRLTVL.

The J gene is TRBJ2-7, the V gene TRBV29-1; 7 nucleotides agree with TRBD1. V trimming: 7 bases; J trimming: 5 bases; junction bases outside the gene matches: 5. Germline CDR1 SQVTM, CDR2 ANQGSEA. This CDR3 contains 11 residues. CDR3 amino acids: CSALTGNEQYF. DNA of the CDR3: TGCAGCGCTCTGACAGGGAACGAGCAGTACTTC.

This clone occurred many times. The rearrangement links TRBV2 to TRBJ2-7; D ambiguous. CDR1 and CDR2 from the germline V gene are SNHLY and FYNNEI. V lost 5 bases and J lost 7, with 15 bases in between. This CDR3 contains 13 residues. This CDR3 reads CASSPDSSEEQYF. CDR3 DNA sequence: TGTGCCAGCAGTCCCGACTCCAGCGAAGAGCAGTACTTC.

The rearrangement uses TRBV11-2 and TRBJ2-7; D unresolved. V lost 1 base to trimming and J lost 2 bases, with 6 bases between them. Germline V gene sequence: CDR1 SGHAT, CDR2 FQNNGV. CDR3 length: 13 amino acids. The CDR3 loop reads CASSLVGTYEQYV. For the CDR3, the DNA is TGTGCCAGCAGCTTAGTCGGAACCTACGAGCAGTACGTC.

CDR3 sequence: CASSLEEGNTIYF. The CDR3 bases are TGTGCCAGCAGCCTGGAGGAAGGAAACACCATATATTTT. The chain employs TRBV13 and TRBJ1-3; no definite D call. This CDR3 region has 13 residues. V was pared by 5 bases and J by 4 bases, with 9 bases between. The germline CDR1 and CDR2 sequences are PRHDT and FYEKMQ (reference sequence).

The CDR3 DNA reads as TGTGCCAGCAGCCAAGAGGCGGGCTACACTGAAGCTTTCTTT. Encoded protein: CASSQEAGYTEAFF. The V gene is TRBV4-2, the J gene TRBJ1-1; D is undetermined. This CDR3 has 14 residues. V lost 0 bases and J lost 3, with 8 bases in between. In germline, CDR1 is LGHNA, CDR2 YNFKEQ.

The chain's CDR3 is CASTPELSYNEQFF. The CDR3 coding sequence is TGTGCCAGCACCCCTGAACTCTCCTACAATGAGCAGTTCTTC. The chain has TRBV7-2 and TRBJ2-1, with unresolved D. Trimming shortened V by 7 bases and J by 0 bases, and 10 bases separated the two germline ends. From germline, CDR1 is SGHTA and CDR2 FQGNSA. The CDR3 runs to 14 residues.

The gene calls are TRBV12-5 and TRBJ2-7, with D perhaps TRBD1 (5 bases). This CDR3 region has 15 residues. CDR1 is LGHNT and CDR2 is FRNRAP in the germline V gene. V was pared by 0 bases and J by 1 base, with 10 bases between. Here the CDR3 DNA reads TGTGCTAGTGGTTTGGTAGCAGACAGATCCTACGAGCAGTACTTC. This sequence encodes CASGLVADRSYEQYF. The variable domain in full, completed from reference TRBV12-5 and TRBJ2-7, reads DARVTQTPRHKVTEMGQEVTMRCQPILGHNTVFWYRQTMMQGLELLAYFRNRAPLDDSGMPKDRFSAEMPDATLATLKIQPSEPRDSAVYFCASGLVADRSYEQYFGPGTRLTVT.

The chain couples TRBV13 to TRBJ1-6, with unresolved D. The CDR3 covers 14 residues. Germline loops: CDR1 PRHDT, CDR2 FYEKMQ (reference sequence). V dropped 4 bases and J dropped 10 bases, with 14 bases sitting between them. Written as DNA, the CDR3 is TGTGCCAGCAGCTCCCGGCAGGTTCGGTCACCCCTCCACTTT. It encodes CASSSRQVRSPLHF. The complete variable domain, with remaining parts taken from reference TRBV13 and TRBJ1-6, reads AAGVIQSPRHLIKEKRETATLKCYPIPRHDTVYWYQQGPGQDPQFLISFYEKMQSDKGSIPDRFSAQQFSDYHSELNMSSLELGDSALYFCASSSRQVRSPLHFGNGTRLTVT.

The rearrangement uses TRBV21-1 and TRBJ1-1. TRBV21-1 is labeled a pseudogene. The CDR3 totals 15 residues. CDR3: CASPTLGTMNTEAFF. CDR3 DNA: TGTGCCAGCCCTACCTTAGGTACCATGAACACTGAAGCTTTCTTT.

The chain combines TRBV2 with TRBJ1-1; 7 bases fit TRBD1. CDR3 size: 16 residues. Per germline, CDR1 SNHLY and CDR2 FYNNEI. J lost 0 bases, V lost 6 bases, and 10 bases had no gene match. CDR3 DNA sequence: TGTGCCAGCAGCGGACAGGCCAGCCAGATGAACACTGAAGCTTTCTTT. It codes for CASSGQASQMNTEAFF.

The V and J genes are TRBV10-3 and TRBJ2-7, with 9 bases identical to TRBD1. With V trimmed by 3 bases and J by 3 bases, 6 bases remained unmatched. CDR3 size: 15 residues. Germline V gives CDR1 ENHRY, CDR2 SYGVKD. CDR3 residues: CAISESGTGFYEQYF. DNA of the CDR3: TGTGCCATCAGTGAATCCGGGACAGGGTTCTACGAGCAGTACTTC.

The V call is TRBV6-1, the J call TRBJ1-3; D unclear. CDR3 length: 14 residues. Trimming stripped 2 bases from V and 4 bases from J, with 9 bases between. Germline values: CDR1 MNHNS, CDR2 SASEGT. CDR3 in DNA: TGTGCCAGCAGTGAATCTTTGGGCGGAAACACCATATATTTT. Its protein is CASSESLGGNTIYF.

The CDR3 reads CASSLEAGGLTGELFF. The CDR3 DNA reads TGTGCCAGCAGCTTAGAAGCGGGGGGGCTAACCGGGGAGCTGTTTTTT. The chain employs TRBV7-8 and TRBJ2-2, with 10 bases that match TRBD2. Germline CDR1 is SGHVS and CDR2 is FQNEAQ. Trimming removed 1 base from V and 5 bases from J; junction bases left unmatched: 4. This CDR3 has 16 residues.

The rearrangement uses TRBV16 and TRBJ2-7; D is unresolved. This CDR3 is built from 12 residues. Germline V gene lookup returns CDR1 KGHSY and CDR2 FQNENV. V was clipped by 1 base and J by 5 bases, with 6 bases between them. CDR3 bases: TGTGCCAGCAGCCAATTCCTTGACGAGCAGTACTTC. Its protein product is CASSQFLDEQYF.